This T cell receptor beta chain was sequenced during a study of blood T cell repertoires in COVID-19. CDR1 and CDR2 from the germline V gene are MNHEY and SVGAGI. The CDR3 is 15 amino acids. Trimming shortened V by 6 bases and J by 1 base, and 14 bases separated the two germline ends. Sequencing used immunoSEQ multiplex PCR; TCRdb keeps in-frame clones, though not all of them. Found here are more than 400,000 clones, 75% to 90% of them singletons; the top ten hold 3.2%. The TCR was taken from a human donor in a cohort sampled during active COVID-19. Sequences were obtained from peripheral blood. The chain has TRBV6-5 and TRBJ2-3, with a possible D match to TRBD1 (6 bases). CDR3 DNA sequence: TGTGCCAGCAGACGACGACAGGACCGCACAGATACGCAGTATTTT. This gives the protein CASRRRQDRTDTQYF.